The entry below gives a single T cell receptor beta chain sequence along with its context. The data derive from a study of blood T cell repertoires in COVID-19. Study details: Samples of COVID-19 (acute and convalescent) were obtained from the United States, Italy and Spain. The analysed material was cDNA or gDNA that came from T cells, B-cell-depleted T cells, or PBMCs.

Study processing details: Amplifying reference gene primers gave estimates of nucleated cell counts. Assay used: immunoSEQ multiplex PCR; TCRdb lists only in-frame clones, some missing. The V and J calls and clone size come from that table; D and trimming were worked out from the DNA. The table has around 170,000 clones, roughly 84% seen once. The specimen sequenced was peripheral blood. The receptor's source is a human donor in a cohort sampled during active COVID-19.

This CDR3 is CASSQSNPGQHEQFF. The CDR3 DNA follows: TGTGCCAGCAGCCAAAGTAACCCCGGACAGCATGAGCAGTTCTTC. The chain couples TRBV7-2 to TRBJ2-1; TRBD1 might be the D (6 bases). V lost 5 bases, J lost 8 bases, and 19 bases lay in between. The CDR3 extends over 15 amino acids. The V gene's germline CDR1 is SGHTA and CDR2 FQGNSA.